The sequence of this T cell receptor beta chain was determined in a study of blood T cells in healthy people across ages. Primers used in a second PCR of roughly 6 to 12 cycles were a sample-barcoded 5' primer and a J-beta primer mix. Each CDR3 protein is one row after TCRdb ran MiXCR on the 5' RACE reads. The sample includes around 520,000 distinct CDR3 sequences, 25% to 35% of them seen just once. The germline gives CDR1 SNHLY, CDR2 FYNNEI. V was clipped by 3 bases and J by 4 bases, with 7 bases between them. The length of the CDR3 is 12 residues. These records were also assigned to another study, of T cells of mothers and their children.

This TCR was recovered from a boy aged 2-15 years in good health. The J gene is TRBJ2-7, the V gene TRBV2; no clear D gene. The sequencing input was blood. The chain's CDR3 is CASSDEEYEQYF. CDR3 in DNA: TGTGCCAGCAGTGACGAGGAATACGAGCAGTACTTC.